This TCR beta chain was identified during a study of blood T cell repertoires in COVID-19. Seattle-derived patients entered the study during active infection and were followed longitudinally. V lost 4 bases, J lost 3 bases, and 7 bases stayed unmatched. The CDR3 length is 16 residues. Per the germline V gene, CDR1 is ENHRY and CDR2 is SYGVKD. The data were produced by immunoSEQ multiplex PCR, yet TCRdb's version contains in-frame clones alone and is incomplete. The sample records around 210,000 clones, 75% to 85% being singletons. The clonotype comes from a man aged 45-60 years with COVID-19, enrolled during active disease. The chain employs TRBV10-3 and TRBJ2-2, with 8 bases fitting TRBD1. The sample consisted of peripheral blood. CDR3 region: CAISVDQGAYTGELFF. CDR3 nucleotides: TGTGCCATCAGTGTGGATCAGGGGGCTTACACCGGGGAGCTGTTTTTT.